This T cell receptor (beta chain) was recorded in a study of T cells expressing NK-cell markers. Study outcomes and limitations: Six donors had dominant NKG2C+ clonotypes that comprised about 1.0-7.0% of their CD8+ T cells. Nothing established the HCMV specificity of expanded NKG2C+ T cell clones.

Comment on this clonotype: Antigen unknown.

The TCR beta cDNA came from 5'RACE template switching with UMIs. Reprocessing the 5' RACE reads, TCRdb reports a single entry for every CDR3 protein and omits DNA. The sample has 200,000 to 300,000 distinct CDR3 sequences; the top ten hold more than 3.5%. The length of the CDR3 is 16 residues. Germline CDR1 reads LNHNV; CDR2 reads YYDKDF (reference sequence). The genes are TRBV15 and TRBJ2-5; TCRdb picks TRBD2, but there is no DNA to check that call. What was sequenced was blood T cells: a sorted CD56 or NKG2C T cell subset, CD4+ or CD8+ T cells, or bulk PBMC T cells (not recorded which). This clonotype was obtained from a woman between 18 and 70 years old in good health. CDR3: CATSRAGLADQETQYF. The full variable domain, rest sourced from reference TRBV15 and TRBJ2-5, is DAMVIQNPRYQVTQFGKPVTLSCSQTLNHNVMYWYQQKSSQAPKLLFHYYDKDFNNEADTPDNFQSRRPNTSFCFLDIRSPGLGDTAMYLCATSRAGLADQETQYFGPGTRLLVL.